In its sample, the clone carrying this T cell receptor beta chain was seen once. Its antigen is undetermined. These data come from a study of shared clonotypes between healthy human individuals. Positively selected for CCR7, the CD45RO-negative cells used as naive CD8 cells excluded terminally differentiated effector memory CD45RA+ cells. Adult donors, all healthy and HIV-negative, had no recent acute infections or vaccinations. Adult Caucasians living in Nashville, Tennessee made up all of the donors. Study observations and caveats: Naive CD4 clonotypes were shared across a handful of donors at about 5%.

V lost 5 bases, J lost 2 bases, and 9 bases lay in between. Looked up from germline, CDR1 is SGHNT and CDR2 is YYREEE (reference sequence). This CDR3 spans 13 amino acids. The repertoire was sequenced with immunoSEQ multiplex PCR; TCRdb's copy has only in-frame clones and lacks some. Of over 2 million clones detected, about 95% appear once; the ten largest clones hold roughly 1%. Sequenced input: naive CD8+ T cells sorted from blood. The sequence derives from a man younger than 35 in good health. This chain links TRBV5-4 with TRBJ2-3, with D uncertain. CDR3 nucleotides: TGTGCCAGCAGGGCCACTAACACAGATACGCAGTATTTT. Protein product: CASRATNTDTQYF.